A selection of T cell receptor beta chains follows, all from one sample in a study of blood T cell repertoires in COVID-19. Clones were read by immunoSEQ multiplex PCR, and TCRdb kept only the in-frame ones, dropping some. Seen here are 250,000 to 300,000 clones, about nine tenths observed once, and the top ten hold about 16%. The source material was PBMCs or T cells enriched from blood (not recorded which). The receptors shown here come from a man younger than 35 who had recovered from COVID-19. The conserved cysteine and the conserved F or W are not part of the CDR3 here. Fields, in order: J gene, V gene, CDR3 protein.

J: TRBJ1-1; V: TRBV11-3; CDR3: ASSLGAGVGTEAF
J: TRBJ1-2; V: TRBV5-1; CDR3: ASSSTGDGYT
J: TRBJ2-7; V: TRBV19; CDR3: ASSLERDLFNSYEQY
J: TRBJ2-5; V: TRBV25-1; CDR3: ASKGQGYPQETQY
J: TRBJ2-7; V: TRBV7-8; CDR3: ASSSRADYRSFYEQY
J: TRBJ2-3; V: TRBV5-4; CDR3: ASSLAIASGVIGTQY
J: TRBJ1-5; V: TRBV3-1/TRBV3-2; CDR3: ASSQRGGQPQH
J: TRBJ1-1; V: TRBV11-2; CDR3: ASSPGTRGTEAF
J: TRBJ2-7; V: TRBV5-1; CDR3: ASREASGRSSWEQY
J: TRBJ2-2; V: TRBV6-5; CDR3: ASNWGLTNTGELF
J: TRBJ1-2; V: TRBV4-1; CDR3: ASSPPDGLSNYGYT